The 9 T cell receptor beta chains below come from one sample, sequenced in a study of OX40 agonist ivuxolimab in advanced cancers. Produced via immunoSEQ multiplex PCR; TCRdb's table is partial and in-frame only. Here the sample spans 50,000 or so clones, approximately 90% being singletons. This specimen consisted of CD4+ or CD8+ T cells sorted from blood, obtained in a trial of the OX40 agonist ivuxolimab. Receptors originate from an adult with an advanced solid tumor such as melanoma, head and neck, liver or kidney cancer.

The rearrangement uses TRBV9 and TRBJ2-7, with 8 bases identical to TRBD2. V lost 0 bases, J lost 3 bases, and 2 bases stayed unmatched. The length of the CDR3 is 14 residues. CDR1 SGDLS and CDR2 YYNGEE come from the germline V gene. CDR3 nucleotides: TGTGCCAGCAGCGTAGGGGCGGGAGGCTACGAGCAGTACTTC. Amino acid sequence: CASSVGAGGYEQYF.

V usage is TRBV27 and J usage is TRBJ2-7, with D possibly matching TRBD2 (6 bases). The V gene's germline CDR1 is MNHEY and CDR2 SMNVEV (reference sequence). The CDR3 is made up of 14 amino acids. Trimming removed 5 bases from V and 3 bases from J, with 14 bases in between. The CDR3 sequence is CASSGTSMSYEQYF. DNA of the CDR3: TGTGCCAGCAGTGGGACTTCGATGAGCTACGAGCAGTACTTC.

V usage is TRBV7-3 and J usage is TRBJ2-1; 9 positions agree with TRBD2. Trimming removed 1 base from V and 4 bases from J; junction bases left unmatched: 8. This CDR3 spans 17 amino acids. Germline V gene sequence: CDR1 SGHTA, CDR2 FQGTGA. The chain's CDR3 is CASSLIGGGREYNEQFF. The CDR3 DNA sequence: TGTGCCAGCAGCTTAATTGGGGGCGGGAGGGAGTACAATGAGCAGTTCTTC.

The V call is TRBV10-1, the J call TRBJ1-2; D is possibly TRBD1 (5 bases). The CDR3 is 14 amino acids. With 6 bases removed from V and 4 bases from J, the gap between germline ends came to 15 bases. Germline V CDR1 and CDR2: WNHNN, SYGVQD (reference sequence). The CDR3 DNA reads TGCGCCAGCAGGGGTTCCGAAGGGGTCTATGGCTACACCTTC. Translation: CASRGSEGVYGYTF.

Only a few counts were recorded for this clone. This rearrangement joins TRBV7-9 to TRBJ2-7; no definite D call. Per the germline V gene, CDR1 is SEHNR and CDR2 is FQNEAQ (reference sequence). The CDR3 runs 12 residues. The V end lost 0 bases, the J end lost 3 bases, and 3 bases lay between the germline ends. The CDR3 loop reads CASSLADYEQYF. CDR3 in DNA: TGTGCCAGCAGCTTAGCTGACTACGAGCAGTACTTC.

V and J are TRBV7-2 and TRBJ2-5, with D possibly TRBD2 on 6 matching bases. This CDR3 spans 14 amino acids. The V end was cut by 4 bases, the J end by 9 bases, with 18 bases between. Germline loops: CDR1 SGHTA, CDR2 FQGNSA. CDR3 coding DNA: TGTGCCAGCAGCTCCCACCTGGGGGGAGTTGCCCAGTACTTC. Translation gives CASSSHLGGVAQYF.

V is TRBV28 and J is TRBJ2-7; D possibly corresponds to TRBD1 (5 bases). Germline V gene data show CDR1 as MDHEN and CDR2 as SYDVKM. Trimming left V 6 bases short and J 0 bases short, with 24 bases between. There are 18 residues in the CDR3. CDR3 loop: CASSTRRVGHLTSYEQYF. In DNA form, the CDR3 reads TGTGCCAGCAGCACCCGTCGTGTAGGACATCTAACCTCCTACGAGCAGTACTTC.

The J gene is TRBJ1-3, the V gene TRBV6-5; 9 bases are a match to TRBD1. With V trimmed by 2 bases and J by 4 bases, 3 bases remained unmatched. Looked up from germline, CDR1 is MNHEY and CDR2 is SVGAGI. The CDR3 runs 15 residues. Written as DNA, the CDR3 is TGTGCCAGCAGTTACGGGACAGGGTTAGGAAACACCATATATTTT. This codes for CASSYGTGLGNTIYF.

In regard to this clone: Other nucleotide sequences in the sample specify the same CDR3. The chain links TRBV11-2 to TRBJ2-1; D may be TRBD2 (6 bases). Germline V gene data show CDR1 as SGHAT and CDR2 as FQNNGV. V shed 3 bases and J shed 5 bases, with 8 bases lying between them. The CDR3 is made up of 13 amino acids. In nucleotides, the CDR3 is TGTGCCAGCAGCTTGCGGGATAACAATGAGCAGTTCTTC. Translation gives CASSLRDNNEQFF. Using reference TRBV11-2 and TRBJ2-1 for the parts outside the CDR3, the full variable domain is EAGVAQSPRYKIIEKRQSVAFWCNPISGHATLYWYQQILGQGPKLLIQFQNNGVVDDSQLPKDRFSAERLKGVDSTLKIQPAKLEDSAVYLCASSLRDNNEQFFGPGTRLTVL.